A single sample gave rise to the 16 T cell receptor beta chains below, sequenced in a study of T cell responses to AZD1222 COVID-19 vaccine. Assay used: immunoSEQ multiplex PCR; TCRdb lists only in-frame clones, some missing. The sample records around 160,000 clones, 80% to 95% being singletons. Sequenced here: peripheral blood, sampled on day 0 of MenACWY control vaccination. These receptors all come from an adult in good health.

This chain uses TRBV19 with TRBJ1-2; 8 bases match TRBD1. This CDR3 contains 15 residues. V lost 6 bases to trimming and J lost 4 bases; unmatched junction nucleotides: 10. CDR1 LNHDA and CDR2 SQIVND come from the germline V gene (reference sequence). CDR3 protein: CASSLDRVETYGYTF. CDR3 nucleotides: TGTGCCAGTAGCTTGGACAGGGTAGAGACCTATGGCTACACCTTC.

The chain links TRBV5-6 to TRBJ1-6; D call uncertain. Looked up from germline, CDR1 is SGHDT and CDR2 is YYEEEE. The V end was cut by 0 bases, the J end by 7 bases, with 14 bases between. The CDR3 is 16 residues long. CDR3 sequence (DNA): TGTGCCAGCAGCTTGGCAGGACCCAGAGCCAATTCACCCCTCCACTTT. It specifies CASSLAGPRANSPLHF.

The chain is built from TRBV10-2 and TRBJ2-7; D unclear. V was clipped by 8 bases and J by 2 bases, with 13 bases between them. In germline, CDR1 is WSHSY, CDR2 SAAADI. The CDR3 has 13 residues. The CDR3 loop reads CASSVTRTYEQYF. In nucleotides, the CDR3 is TGCGCCAGCTCAGTGACGCGCACCTACGAGCAGTACTTC.

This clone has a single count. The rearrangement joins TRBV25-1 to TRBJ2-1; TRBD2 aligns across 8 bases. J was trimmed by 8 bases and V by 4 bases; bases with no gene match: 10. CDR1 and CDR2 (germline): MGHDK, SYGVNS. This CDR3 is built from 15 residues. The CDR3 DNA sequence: TGTGCCAGCAGTGGCGCTAGCGGGTGGTCGGATGAGCAGTTCTTC. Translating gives CASSGASGWSDEQFF.

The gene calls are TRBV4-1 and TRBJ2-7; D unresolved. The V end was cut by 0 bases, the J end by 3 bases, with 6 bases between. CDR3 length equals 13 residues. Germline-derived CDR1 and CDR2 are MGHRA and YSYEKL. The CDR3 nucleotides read TGCGCCAGCAGCCAAGATGGCGTCTACGAGCAGTACTTC. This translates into CASSQDGVYEQYF.

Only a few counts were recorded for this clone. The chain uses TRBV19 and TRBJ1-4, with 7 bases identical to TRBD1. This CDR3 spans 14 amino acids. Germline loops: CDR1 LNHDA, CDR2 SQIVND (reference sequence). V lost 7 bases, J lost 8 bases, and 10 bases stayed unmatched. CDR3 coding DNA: TGTGCCAGTAAATGGACAGGTCCGGGAGAAAAACTGTTTTTT. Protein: CASKWTGPGEKLFF.

CDR3 in DNA: TGTGCCAGTAGGAGGACAGGGGGCAATCAGCCCCAGCATTTT. It specifies CASRRTGGNQPQHF. The chain joins TRBV19 to TRBJ1-5, with TRBD1 identical over 9 bases. The CDR3 length is 14 residues. The germline gives CDR1 LNHDA, CDR2 SQIVND (reference sequence). Trimming cost V 6 bases and J 2 bases; bases outside gene matches: 2.

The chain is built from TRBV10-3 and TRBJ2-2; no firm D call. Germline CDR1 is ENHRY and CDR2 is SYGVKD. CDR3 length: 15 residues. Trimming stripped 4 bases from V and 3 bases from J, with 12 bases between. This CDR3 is CAISGRVSDTGELFF. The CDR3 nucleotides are TGTGCCATCAGTGGCCGGGTCTCCGACACCGGGGAGCTGTTTTTT.

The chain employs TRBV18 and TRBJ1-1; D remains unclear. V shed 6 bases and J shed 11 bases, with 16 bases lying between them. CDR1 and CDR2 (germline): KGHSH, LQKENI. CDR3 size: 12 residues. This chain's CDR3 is CASSSQVLGAFF. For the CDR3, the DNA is TGTGCCAGCTCCTCGCAGGTCCTCGGGGCTTTCTTT.

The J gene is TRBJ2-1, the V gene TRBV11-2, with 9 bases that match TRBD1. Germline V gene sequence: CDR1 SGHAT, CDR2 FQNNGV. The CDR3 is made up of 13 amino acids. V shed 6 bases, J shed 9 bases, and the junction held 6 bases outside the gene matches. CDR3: CASRTGGNSEQFF. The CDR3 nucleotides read TGTGCCAGCAGGACAGGGGGAAATAGTGAGCAGTTCTTC.

The DNA for the CDR3 is TGTGCCAGTAGTATAGATCGCCGCTATGGCTACACCTTC. Its protein is CASSIDRRYGYTF. V usage is TRBV19 and J usage is TRBJ1-2, with unresolved D. The ends were cut back, 0 bases at V and 4 bases at J, with 6 bases in the middle. The CDR3 sequence is 13 residues long. From germline, CDR1 is LNHDA and CDR2 SQIVND (reference sequence).

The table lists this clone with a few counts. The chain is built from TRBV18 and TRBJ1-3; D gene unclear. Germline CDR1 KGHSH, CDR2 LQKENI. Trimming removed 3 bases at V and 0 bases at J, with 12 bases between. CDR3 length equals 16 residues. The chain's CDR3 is CASSPAVSASGNTIYF. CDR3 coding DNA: TGTGCCAGCTCACCGGCCGTAAGCGCCTCTGGAAACACCATATATTTT.

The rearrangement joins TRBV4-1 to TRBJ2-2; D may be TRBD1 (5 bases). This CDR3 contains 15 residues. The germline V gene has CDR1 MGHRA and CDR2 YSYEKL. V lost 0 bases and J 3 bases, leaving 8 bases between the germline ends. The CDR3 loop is CASSQDRAYTGELFF. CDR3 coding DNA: TGCGCCAGCAGCCAAGACAGGGCCTACACCGGGGAGCTGTTTTTT.

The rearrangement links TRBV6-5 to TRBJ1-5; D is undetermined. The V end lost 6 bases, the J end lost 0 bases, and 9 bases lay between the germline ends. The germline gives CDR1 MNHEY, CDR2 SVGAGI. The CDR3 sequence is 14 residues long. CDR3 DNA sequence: TGTGCCAGCAGCGCACAACTTAGCAATCAGCCCCAGCATTTT. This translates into CASSAQLSNQPQHF.

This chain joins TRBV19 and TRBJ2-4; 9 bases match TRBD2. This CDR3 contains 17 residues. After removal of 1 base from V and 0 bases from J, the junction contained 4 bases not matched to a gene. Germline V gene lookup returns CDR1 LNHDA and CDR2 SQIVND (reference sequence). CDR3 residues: CASSIVRAGGAKNIQYF. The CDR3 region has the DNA TGTGCCAGTAGTATAGTCAGAGCGGGAGGAGCCAAAAACATTCAGTACTTC.

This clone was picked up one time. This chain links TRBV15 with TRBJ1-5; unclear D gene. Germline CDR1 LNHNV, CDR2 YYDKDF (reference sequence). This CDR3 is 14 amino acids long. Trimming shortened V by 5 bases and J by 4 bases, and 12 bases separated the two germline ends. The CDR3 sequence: CATSPAGKNQPQHF. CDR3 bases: TGTGCCACCAGCCCCGCCGGAAAAAATCAGCCCCAGCATTTT. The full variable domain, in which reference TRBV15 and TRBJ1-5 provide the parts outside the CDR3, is DAMVIQNPRYQVTQFGKPVTLSCSQTLNHNVMYWYQQKSSQAPKLLFHYYDKDFNNEADTPDNFQSRRPNTSFCFLDIRSPGLGDTAMYLCATSPAGKNQPQHFGDGTRLSIL.